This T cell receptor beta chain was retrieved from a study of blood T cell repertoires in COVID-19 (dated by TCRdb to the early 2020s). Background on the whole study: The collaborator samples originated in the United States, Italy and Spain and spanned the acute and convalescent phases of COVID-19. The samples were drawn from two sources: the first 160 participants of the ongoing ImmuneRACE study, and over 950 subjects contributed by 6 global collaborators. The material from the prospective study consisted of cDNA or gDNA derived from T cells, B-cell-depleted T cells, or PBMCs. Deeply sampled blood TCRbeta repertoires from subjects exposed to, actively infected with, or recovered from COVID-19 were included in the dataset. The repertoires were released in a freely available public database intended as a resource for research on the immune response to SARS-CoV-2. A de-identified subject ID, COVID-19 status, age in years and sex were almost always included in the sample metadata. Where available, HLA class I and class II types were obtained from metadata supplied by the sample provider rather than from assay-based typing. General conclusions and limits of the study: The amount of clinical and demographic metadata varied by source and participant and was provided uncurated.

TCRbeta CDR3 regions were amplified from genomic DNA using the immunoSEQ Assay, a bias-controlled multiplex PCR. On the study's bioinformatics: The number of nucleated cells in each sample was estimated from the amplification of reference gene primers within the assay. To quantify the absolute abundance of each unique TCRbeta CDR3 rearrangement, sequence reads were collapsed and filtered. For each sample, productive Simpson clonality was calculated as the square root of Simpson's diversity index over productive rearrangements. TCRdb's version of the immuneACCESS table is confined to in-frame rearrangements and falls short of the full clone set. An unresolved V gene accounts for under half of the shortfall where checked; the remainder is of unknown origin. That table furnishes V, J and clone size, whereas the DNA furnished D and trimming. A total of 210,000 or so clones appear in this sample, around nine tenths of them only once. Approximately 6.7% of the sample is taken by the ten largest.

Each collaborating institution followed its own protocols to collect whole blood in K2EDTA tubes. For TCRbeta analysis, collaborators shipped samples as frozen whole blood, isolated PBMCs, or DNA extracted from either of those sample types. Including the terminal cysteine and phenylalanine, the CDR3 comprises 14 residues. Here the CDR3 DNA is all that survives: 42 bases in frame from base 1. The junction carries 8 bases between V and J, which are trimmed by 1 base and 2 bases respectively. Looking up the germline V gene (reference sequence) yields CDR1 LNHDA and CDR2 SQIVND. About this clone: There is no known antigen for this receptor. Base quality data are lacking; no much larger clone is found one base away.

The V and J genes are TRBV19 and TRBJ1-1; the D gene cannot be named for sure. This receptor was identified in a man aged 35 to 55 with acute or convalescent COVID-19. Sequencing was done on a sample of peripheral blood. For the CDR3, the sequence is CASSIGRLNTEAFF. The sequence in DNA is TGTGCCAGTAGTATAGGCAGGCTAAACACTGAAGCTTTCTTT.